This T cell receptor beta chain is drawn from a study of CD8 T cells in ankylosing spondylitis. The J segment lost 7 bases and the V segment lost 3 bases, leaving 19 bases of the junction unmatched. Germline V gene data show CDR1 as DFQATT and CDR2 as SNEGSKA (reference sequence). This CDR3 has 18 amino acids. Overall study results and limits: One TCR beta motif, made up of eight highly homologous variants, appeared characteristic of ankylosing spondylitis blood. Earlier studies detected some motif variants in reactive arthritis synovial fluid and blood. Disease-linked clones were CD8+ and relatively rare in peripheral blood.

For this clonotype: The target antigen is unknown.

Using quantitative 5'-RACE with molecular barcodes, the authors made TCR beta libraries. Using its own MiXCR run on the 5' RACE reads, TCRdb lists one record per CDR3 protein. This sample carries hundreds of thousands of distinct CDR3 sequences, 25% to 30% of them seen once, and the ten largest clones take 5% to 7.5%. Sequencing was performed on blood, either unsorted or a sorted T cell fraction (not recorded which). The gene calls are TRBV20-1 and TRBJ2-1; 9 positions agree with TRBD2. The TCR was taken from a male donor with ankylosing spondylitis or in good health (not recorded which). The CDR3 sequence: CSASISGRISSQRNEQFF. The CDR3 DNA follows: TGCAGTGCTAGTATAAGCGGGAGGATCTCATCCCAAAGGAATGAGCAGTTCTTC.